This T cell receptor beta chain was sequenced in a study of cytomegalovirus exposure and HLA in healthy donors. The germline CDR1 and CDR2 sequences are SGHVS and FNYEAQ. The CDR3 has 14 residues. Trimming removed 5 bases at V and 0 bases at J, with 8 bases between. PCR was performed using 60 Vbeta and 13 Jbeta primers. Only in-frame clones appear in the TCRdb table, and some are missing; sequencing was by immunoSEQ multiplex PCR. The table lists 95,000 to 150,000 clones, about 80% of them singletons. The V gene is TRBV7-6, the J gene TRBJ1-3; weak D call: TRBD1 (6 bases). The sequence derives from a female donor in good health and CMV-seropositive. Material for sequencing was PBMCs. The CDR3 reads CASSGRGSGNTIYF. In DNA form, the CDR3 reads TGTGCCAGCAGCGGCAGGGGCTCTGGAAACACCATATATTTT.